This T cell receptor beta chain was captured in a study of cytomegalovirus exposure and HLA in healthy donors. Regarding the study as a whole: The study found most TCR sequences rare, yet found some public TCRs in many donors.

The CDR3 consists of 13 residues. The ends lost 8 bases at V and 1 base at J; junction bases unmatched: 4. The V gene's germline CDR1 is MDHEN and CDR2 SYDVKM. From the roughly 110-subject validation cohort, which was separate from the approximately 700-subject first cohort, the donors were drawn. The data were produced by immunoSEQ multiplex PCR, yet TCRdb's version contains in-frame clones alone and is incomplete. The sample gives 130,000 to 150,000 clones, roughly nine tenths of which show up once; around 9% is in the top ten. Note on this clone: The antigen is undetermined.

The specimen sequenced was PBMCs. The origin of this receptor is a woman under 30 in good health and CMV-seropositive. V and J are TRBV28 and TRBJ2-5, with TRBD1 matching 7 bases. In DNA, the CDR3 is TGTGCCAGCCGAGGGGGCCCCCAAGAGACCCAGTACTTC. Its translation is CASRGGPQETQYF.